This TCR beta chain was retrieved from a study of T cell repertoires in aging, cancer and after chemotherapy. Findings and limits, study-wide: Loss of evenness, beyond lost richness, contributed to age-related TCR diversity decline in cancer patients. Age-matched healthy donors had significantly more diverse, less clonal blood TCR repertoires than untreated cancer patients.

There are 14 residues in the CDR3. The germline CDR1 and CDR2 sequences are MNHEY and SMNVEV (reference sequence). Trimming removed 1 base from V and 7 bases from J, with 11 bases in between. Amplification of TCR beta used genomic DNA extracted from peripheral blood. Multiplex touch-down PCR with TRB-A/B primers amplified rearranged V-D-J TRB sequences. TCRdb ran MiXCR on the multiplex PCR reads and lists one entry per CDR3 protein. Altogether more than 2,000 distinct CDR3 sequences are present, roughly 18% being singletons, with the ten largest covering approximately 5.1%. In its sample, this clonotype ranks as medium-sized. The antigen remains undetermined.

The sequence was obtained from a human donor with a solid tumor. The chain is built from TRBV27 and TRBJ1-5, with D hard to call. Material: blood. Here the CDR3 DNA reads TGTGCCAGCAGTTTATTCAACAAGGGACAGCCCCAGCATTTT. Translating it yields CASSLFNKGQPQHF.